This T cell receptor beta chain was sequenced in a study of cytomegalovirus exposure and HLA in healthy donors. Use of 60 Vbeta and 13 Jbeta primers characterized the PCR. The method was immunoSEQ multiplex PCR; TCRdb's version includes in-frame clones alone and lacks a portion of them. The sample yields fewer than 70,000 clones, under 85% seen once. Overall study findings and caveats: Researchers counted about 150 TCR beta chains as cytomegalovirus-associated. Later work found most CMV-associated TCR beta chains apparently HLA-restricted. TCR beta V segments were, for the most part, productive about 87% or about 30% of the time in an earlier analysis.

In regard to this clone: Its antigen is unknown.

The CDR3 sequence is 18 residues long. CDR1 is SGHVS and CDR2 is FNYEAQ in the germline V gene. V lost 1 base and J 2 bases, leaving 18 bases between the germline ends. This chain uses TRBV7-6 with TRBJ1-3; perhaps TRBD1 as D (5 bases). The TCR was taken from a woman in her fifties or sixties in good health and CMV-seropositive. The specimen was PBMCs. CDR3 bases: TGTGCCAGCAGCTTAGGAATTCGGCAAGGGGTGGCTGGAAACACCATATATTTT. Translating gives CASSLGIRQGVAGNTIYF.